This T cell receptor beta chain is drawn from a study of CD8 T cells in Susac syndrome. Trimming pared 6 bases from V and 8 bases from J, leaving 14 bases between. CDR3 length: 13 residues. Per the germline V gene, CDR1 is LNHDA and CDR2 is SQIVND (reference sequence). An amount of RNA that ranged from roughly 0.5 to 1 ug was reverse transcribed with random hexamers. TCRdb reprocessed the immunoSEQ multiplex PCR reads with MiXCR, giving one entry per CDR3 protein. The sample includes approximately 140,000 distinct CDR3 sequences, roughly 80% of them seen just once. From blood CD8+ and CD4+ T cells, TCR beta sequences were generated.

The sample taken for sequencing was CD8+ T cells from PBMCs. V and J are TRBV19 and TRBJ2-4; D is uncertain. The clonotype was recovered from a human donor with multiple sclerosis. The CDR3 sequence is CASSPLDGDIQYF. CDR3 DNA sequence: TGTGCCAGTAGCCCCCTCGACGGAGACATTCAGTACTTC.